These 9 T cell receptor beta chains came from one sample sequenced in a study of cytomegalovirus exposure and HLA in healthy donors (dated by TCRdb to 2016 to 2017). Library method: the immunoSEQ multiplex PCR assay. TCRdb retrieved this table from immuneACCESS and kept in-frame rearrangements only. Not all clones are present; in checked studies, unresolved V genes account for under half, and no reason is known for the remainder. Present in this sample are more than 85,000 clones, about 92% of which were seen just once. Around 2% of the sample goes to the ten largest clones. Specimen: PBMCs. All receptors come from a woman between 18 and 29 years old in good health and CMV-seronegative.

The V gene is TRBV5-1, the J gene TRBJ1-2; the match to TRBD1 covers 9 bases. V shed 4 bases and J 8 bases; nucleotides not matched to a gene: 12. CDR1 and CDR2 from the germline V gene are SGHRS and YFSETQ. This CDR3 has 15 residues. The CDR3 region has the DNA TGCGCCAGCAGCCCGTCGACAGGGGGGTATGAAGGCTACACCTTC. It codes for CASSPSTGGYEGYTF.

The rearrangement uses TRBV28 and TRBJ2-3, with a tentative D call TRBD1 (5 bases). Trimming cost V 8 bases and J 1 base, with 16 bases left between them. Germline V gene data show CDR1 as MDHEN and CDR2 as SYDVKM. The CDR3 is 15 amino acids. CDR3 region: CASGPRGLGTDTQYF. In DNA form, the CDR3 reads TGTGCCAGCGGCCCAAGGGGATTGGGCACAGATACGCAGTATTTT.

The rearrangement links TRBV7-9 to TRBJ1-2; D might be TRBD1 (5 bases). Deletions cut 1 base from V and 2 bases from J, with 8 bases between. The CDR3 is 14 residues long. CDR1 and CDR2 (germline): SEHNR, FQNEAQ (reference sequence). The CDR3 DNA reads as TGTGCCAGCAGCTTAGGGGCAGGGAACTATGGCTACACCTTC. It specifies CASSLGAGNYGYTF.

J is TRBJ2-5 and V is TRBV5-1; 7 positions match TRBD1. Germline V gene data show CDR1 as SGHRS and CDR2 as YFSETQ. The length of the CDR3 is 17 residues. The J segment lost 2 bases and the V segment lost 0 bases, leaving 10 bases of the junction unmatched. The CDR3 loop is CASSLARVGRGQETQYF. The CDR3 nucleotides are TGCGCCAGCAGCTTGGCCCGGGTAGGCAGGGGGCAAGAGACCCAGTACTTC.

J is TRBJ1-1 and V is TRBV9, with a possible D match to TRBD1 (6 bases). The CDR3 consists of 19 residues. Germline V gives CDR1 SGDLS, CDR2 YYNGEE. Trimming removed 2 bases from V and 0 bases from J, with 23 bases in between. The CDR3, as DNA: TGTGCCAGCAGCGTGAACCCCACAGGGACCAGGAGCGTGAACACTGAAGCTTTCTTT. Protein: CASSVNPTGTRSVNTEAFF.

This chain uses TRBV9 with TRBJ2-1; D remains unclear. Germline CDR1 and CDR2: SGDLS and YYNGEE. The V and J ends lost 4 bases and 1 base respectively, with 12 bases between them. CDR3 size: 15 residues. The CDR3 nucleotides read TGTGCCAGCAGCCCCCTTTCTCGGTCCTACAATGAGCAGTTCTTC. Protein product: CASSPLSRSYNEQFF. Based on the CDR3 plus reference TRBV9 and TRBJ2-1, the full variable domain is DSGVTQTPKHLITATGQRVTLRCSPRSGDLSVYWYQQSLDQGLQFLIQYYNGEERAKGNILERFSAQQFPDLHSELNLSSLELGDSALYFCASSPLSRSYNEQFFGPGTRLTVL.

This chain links TRBV5-6 with TRBJ1-3, with D uncertain. V gave up 2 bases and J gave up 2 bases, with 8 bases separating them. CDR3 size: 14 residues. Germline V lookup: CDR1 SGHDT, CDR2 YYEEEE. The CDR3 sequence is CASSFGNTGNTIYF. The CDR3 nucleotides are TGTGCCAGCAGCTTCGGTAATACTGGAAACACCATATATTTT.

V and J are TRBV7-6 and TRBJ2-3; possible D gene TRBD2, 6 bases. Deletions cut 4 bases from V and 0 bases from J, with 17 bases between. The germline V gene encodes CDR1 SGHVS and CDR2 FNYEAQ. The CDR3 covers 17 residues. The CDR3 here is CASSSRREQPSTDTQYF. The DNA for the CDR3 is TGTGCCAGCAGCTCTAGACGGGAGCAGCCTAGCACAGATACGCAGTATTTT.

This clone occurred once. The chain recombines TRBV6-1 with TRBJ1-5, with TRBD1 matching 7 bases. V trimming: 6 bases; J trimming: 3 bases; junction bases outside the gene matches: 8. In germline, CDR1 is MNHNS, CDR2 SASEGT. The CDR3 runs to 15 residues. The CDR3 sequence is CASRNRGRLNQPQHF. The CDR3 DNA sequence: TGTGCCAGCAGAAACAGGGGCCGTCTCAATCAGCCCCAGCATTTT.